Listed below are T cell receptor beta chains from one sample, sequenced in a study of blood T cell repertoires in COVID-19. Assay: immunoSEQ multiplex PCR; the TCRdb copy retains only in-frame clones and omits some. Here the sample spans 150,000 to 200,000 clones, roughly 84% being singletons. The sequenced sample was peripheral blood. The receptors originated from an elderly woman with active or convalescent COVID-19. The CDR3 runs from the conserved cysteine through the conserved F or W. Fields, in order: V gene, J gene, CDR3 protein.

V gene: TRBV5-4
J gene: TRBJ2-5
CDR3 protein: CASSWGLAETETQYF

V gene: TRBV4-3
J gene: TRBJ1-6
CDR3 protein: CASSQDSAYNSPLHF

V gene: TRBV6-5
J gene: TRBJ1-6
CDR3 protein: CASSPGTGALALHF

V gene: TRBV30
J gene: TRBJ2-3
CDR3 protein: CSCGGRDTQYF

V gene: TRBV18
J gene: TRBJ1-4
CDR3 protein: CASSPQGSEKLFF

V gene: TRBV5-1
J gene: TRBJ1-3
CDR3 protein: CASSLNGGQGNTIYF

V gene: TRBV6-5
J gene: TRBJ2-2
CDR3 protein: CASSYSGQGAGELFF

V gene: TRBV18
J gene: TRBJ1-5
CDR3 protein: CASSTQGGQPQHF

V gene: TRBV4-3
J gene: TRBJ1-2
CDR3 protein: CASSQGTGGSGYTF

V gene: TRBV6-5
J gene: TRBJ2-2
CDR3 protein: CASSYSSRGHTGELFF

V gene: TRBV30
J gene: TRBJ2-1
CDR3 protein: CAWTPTTNEQFF

V gene: TRBV2
J gene: TRBJ2-2
CDR3 protein: CASREIANTGELFF

V gene: TRBV30
J gene: TRBJ1-2
CDR3 protein: CAWMSQGARSGYTF

V gene: TRBV5-1
J gene: TRBJ1-1
CDR3 protein: CASQSNTEAFF

V gene: TRBV11-3
J gene: TRBJ2-1
CDR3 protein: CASSLTRGGGGEQFF

V gene: TRBV11-3
J gene: TRBJ1-3
CDR3 protein: CASSQDRGGGNTIYF

V gene: TRBV11-2
J gene: TRBJ1-1
CDR3 protein: CASSLSIRAFF

V gene: TRBV15
J gene: TRBJ1-2
CDR3 protein: CATSQEGNYGYTF

V gene: TRBV12-3/TRBV12-4
J gene: TRBJ1-2
CDR3 protein: CASSSRGYGYTF

V gene: TRBV5-6
J gene: TRBJ1-1
CDR3 protein: CASSLRGSMNTEAFF

V gene: TRBV29-1
J gene: TRBJ2-1
CDR3 protein: CSVVQGFTNNEQFF

V gene: TRBV6-5
J gene: TRBJ2-7
CDR3 protein: CASSSPGRGYEQYF

V gene: TRBV2
J gene: TRBJ1-2
CDR3 protein: CANTQGFNYGYTF

V gene: TRBV5-1
J gene: TRBJ2-1
CDR3 protein: CASSQAPSYNEQFF

V gene: TRBV3-1/TRBV3-2
J gene: TRBJ2-5
CDR3 protein: CASSRGLAGTASYF

V gene: TRBV7-9
J gene: TRBJ2-5
CDR3 protein: CASILSPRQGRGETQYF

V gene: TRBV19
J gene: TRBJ1-3
CDR3 protein: CASSAPGWSGNTIYF

V gene: TRBV30
J gene: TRBJ2-3
CDR3 protein: CAWSPSGGVGDTQYF

V gene: TRBV7-9
J gene: TRBJ1-4
CDR3 protein: CASSPPAGTGPEKLFF

V gene: TRBV25-1
J gene: TRBJ2-1
CDR3 protein: CASSESGPSGWNEQFF

V gene: TRBV11-2
J gene: TRBJ1-5
CDR3 protein: CASSLDRGQPQHF

V gene: TRBV14
J gene: TRBJ1-6
CDR3 protein: CASSQHPTEPSSPLHF

V gene: TRBV28
J gene: TRBJ2-2
CDR3 protein: CASGTGWDTGELFF

V gene: TRBV4-1
J gene: TRBJ2-2
CDR3 protein: CASSQEGLQAKGTGELFF

V gene: TRBV27
J gene: TRBJ1-1
CDR3 protein: CASSPSRGHTEAFF

V gene: TRBV15
J gene: TRBJ1-2
CDR3 protein: CATSVLQGNYGYTF

V gene: TRBV30
J gene: TRBJ1-3
CDR3 protein: CAWSSQGAAGNTIYF

V gene: TRBV9
J gene: TRBJ1-5
CDR3 protein: CASSVGAGNQPQHF

V gene: TRBV7-9
J gene: TRBJ2-3
CDR3 protein: CASSLERSGGSTDTQYF

V gene: TRBV18
J gene: TRBJ1-6
CDR3 protein: CASSPPGARNNSPLHF

V gene: TRBV6-5
J gene: TRBJ2-4
CDR3 protein: CASSYTTHDLIQYF

V gene: TRBV7-9
J gene: TRBJ1-1
CDR3 protein: CASSARTGRGNTEAFF

V gene: TRBV5-1
J gene: TRBJ1-2
CDR3 protein: CASSLDSFYGYTF

V gene: TRBV7-9
J gene: TRBJ1-6
CDR3 protein: CASRQAGGPYNSPLHF

V gene: TRBV7-9
J gene: TRBJ1-4
CDR3 protein: CASSLGQGAKKLFF

V gene: TRBV7-2
J gene: TRBJ2-5
CDR3 protein: CASSSKLAGGETQYF

V gene: TRBV6-5
J gene: TRBJ1-1
CDR3 protein: CASSYVETGTPEAFF

V gene: TRBV7-9
J gene: TRBJ2-7
CDR3 protein: CASSLAASGAYEQYF

V gene: TRBV3-1/TRBV3-2
J gene: TRBJ1-5
CDR3 protein: CASSQGRGVFNQPQHF

V gene: TRBV6-5
J gene: TRBJ1-1
CDR3 protein: CASRGRQGLGTEAFF

V gene: TRBV7-6
J gene: TRBJ2-7
CDR3 protein: CASSLRSPEQGLVYEQYF

V gene: TRBV10-3
J gene: TRBJ2-7
CDR3 protein: CAIRKGDYEQYF